Presented here are 29 T cell receptor beta chains from one specimen sequenced in a study of OX40 agonist ivuxolimab in advanced cancers. Here immunoSEQ multiplex PCR was the method, and the copy in TCRdb shows in-frame clones only, minus some. The sample has 70,000 to 90,000 clones, roughly nine tenths seen once. The source material was CD4+ or CD8+ T cells sorted from blood, sampled in a trial of the OX40 agonist ivuxolimab. The receptors here all came from an adult with an advanced solid tumor such as melanoma, head and neck, liver or kidney cancer.

The J gene is TRBJ1-1, the V gene TRBV11-2; 8 positions match TRBD1. Germline-derived CDR1 and CDR2 are SGHAT and FQNNGV. V gave up 5 bases and J gave up 5 bases; unmatched junction bases: 7. The CDR3 covers 14 residues. CDR3 nucleotide sequence: TGTGCCAGCAGCAAAACAGGGGGTGGGACTGAAGCTTTCTTT. Residues: CASSKTGGGTEAFF.

This rearrangement joins TRBV19 to TRBJ2-1; D tentatively reads TRBD1 or TRBD2 (5 bases each). CDR1 is LNHDA and CDR2 is SQIVND in the germline V gene (reference sequence). V was shortened by 6 bases and J by 5 bases, with 14 bases between the two germline ends. CDR3 length: 14 residues. DNA of the CDR3: TGTGCCAGTAGCGGGGCCCTTCTGGACAATGAGCAGTTCTTC. It encodes CASSGALLDNEQFF.

The chain has TRBV6-5 and TRBJ1-4, with D possibly TRBD1 on 5 matching bases. CDR3 length: 14 amino acids. Germline-derived CDR1 and CDR2 are MNHEY and SVGAGI. With 0 bases removed from V and 8 bases from J, the gap between germline ends came to 10 bases. This CDR3 is CASSYSAGQEKLFF. The CDR3 bases are TGTGCCAGCAGTTACTCAGCAGGGCAGGAAAAACTGTTTTTT.

This rearrangement joins TRBV14 to TRBJ2-1; tentative D call: TRBD2 (6 bases). Germline CDR1 is SGHDN and CDR2 is FVKESK. The ends were cut back, 6 bases at V and 9 bases at J, with 15 bases in the middle. CDR3 length equals 13 residues. CDR3 in DNA: TGTGCCAGCAGGGTTTCGGGGGTGGGTGAGCAGTTCTTC. Encoded protein: CASRVSGVGEQFF.

V is TRBV4-3 and J is TRBJ2-6; D is undetermined. This CDR3 is 16 amino acids long. Per the germline V gene, CDR1 is LGHNA and CDR2 is YSLEER. Trimming cost V 0 bases and J 0 bases, with 6 bases left between them. CDR3 sequence (DNA): TGCGCCAGCAGCCAAGACGCTACCTCTGGGGCCAACGTCCTGACTTTC. The encoded protein is CASSQDATSGANVLTF.

This sequence joins TRBV18 and TRBJ2-7; 10 positions match TRBD1. This CDR3 is built from 14 residues. Germline V CDR1 and CDR2: KGHSH, LQKENI. V lost 3 bases, J lost 6 bases, and 5 bases stayed unmatched. CDR3 amino acids: CASSPRGTGVEQYF. CDR3 nucleotide sequence: TGTGCCAGCTCACCTCGAGGGACAGGGGTCGAGCAGTACTTC.

The rearrangement joins TRBV2 to TRBJ1-5, with D possibly matching TRBD1 (5 bases). The V and J ends lost 0 bases and 2 bases respectively, with 5 bases between them. Germline V gene sequence: CDR1 SNHLY, CDR2 FYNNEI. This CDR3 comprises 14 residues. Written as DNA, the CDR3 is TGTGCCAGCAGTGAAGCAGGGGGCAATCAGCCCCAGCATTTT. Residues: CASSEAGGNQPQHF. The full variable domain, in which reference TRBV2 and TRBJ1-5 provide the parts outside the CDR3, is EPEVTQTPSHQVTQMGQEVILRCVPISNHLYFYWYRQILGQKVEFLVSFYNNEISEKSEIFDDQFSVERPDGSNFTLKIRSTKLEDSAMYFCASSEAGGNQPQHFGDGTRLSIL.

This chain links TRBV4-2 with TRBJ1-6; D is ambiguous. Germline V gene lookup returns CDR1 LGHNA and CDR2 YNFKEQ. This CDR3 contains 13 residues. The V end lost 5 bases, the J end lost 6 bases, and 8 bases lay between the germline ends. The DNA of the CDR3 is TGTGCCAGCAGCTCGGGAGTTAATTCACCCCTCCACTTT. Translation: CASSSGVNSPLHF.

This sequence joins TRBV7-2 and TRBJ2-5; possibly TRBD2 for D (7 bases). Germline V gene sequence: CDR1 SGHTA, CDR2 FQGNSA. The V gene lost 7 bases and the J gene lost 5 bases, with 17 bases spanning the gap. The length of the CDR3 is 14 residues. CDR3 bases: TGTGCCAGCACCAAAAGGGGGGGGAGGGAGACCCAGTACTTC. This translates into CASTKRGGRETQYF. The complete variable domain, with remaining parts taken from reference TRBV7-2 and TRBJ2-5, reads GAGVSQSPSNKVTEKGKDVELRCDPISGHTALYWYRQSLGQGLEFLIYFQGNSAPDKSGLPSDRFSAERTGGSVSTLTIQRTQQEDSAVYLCASTKRGGRETQYFGPGTRLLVL.

This chain joins TRBV7-6 and TRBJ1-1, with no clear D. The germline CDR1 and CDR2 sequences are SGHVS and FNYEAQ. This CDR3 has 13 residues. Trimming took 5 bases from V and 1 from J, leaving 8 bases between them. CDR3 protein: CASSQQENTEAFF. CDR3 nucleotides: TGTGCCAGCAGCCAACAAGAGAACACTGAAGCTTTCTTT.

This clone was detected only once. CDR3 in amino acids: CASSVGPGGGGQPQHF. The CDR3 bases are TGTGCCAGCAGCGTAGGTCCGGGGGGCGGTGGTCAGCCCCAGCATTTT. The chain employs TRBV9 and TRBJ1-5; tentative D call: TRBD1 (6 bases). The germline gives CDR1 SGDLS, CDR2 YYNGEE. The CDR3 has 16 amino acids. Trimming removed 0 bases at V and 6 bases at J, with 16 bases between.

The chain is built from TRBV7-2 and TRBJ1-2, with a weak D call TRBD1 (6 bases). The CDR3 is 13 residues long. The ends were cut back, 1 base at V and 8 bases at J, with 11 bases in the middle. Germline assignment: CDR1 SGHTA and CDR2 FQGNSA. For the CDR3, the DNA is TGTGCCAGCAGCTTAGGGACAGTCTTCGGCTACACCTTC. Protein product: CASSLGTVFGYTF.

V is TRBV30 and J is TRBJ1-6; D possibly corresponds to TRBD1 (5 bases). The V end lost 0 bases, the J end lost 7 bases, and 13 bases lay between the germline ends. The CDR3 loop spans 15 amino acids. The V gene's germline CDR1 is GTSNPN and CDR2 SVGIG (reference sequence). CDR3 nucleotide sequence: TGTGCCTGGAGTGTGTTGATCGGGGCCAATTCACCCCTCCACTTT. It codes for CAWSVLIGANSPLHF. The variable domain in full, completed from reference TRBV30 and TRBJ1-6, reads SQTIHQWPATLVQPVGSPLSLECTVEGTSNPNLYWYRQAAGRGLQLLFYSVGIGQISSEVPQNLSASRPQDRQFILSSKKLLLSDSGFYLCAWSVLIGANSPLHFGNGTRLTVT.

The V and J genes are TRBV6-5 and TRBJ2-5, with D uncertain. The CDR3 is 11 residues long. The V end lost 5 bases, the J end lost 5 bases, and 6 bases lay between the germline ends. The germline CDR1 and CDR2 sequences are MNHEY and SVGAGI. The CDR3 sequence: CASSREETQYF. The CDR3 nucleotides are TGTGCCAGCAGTCGAGAGGAGACCCAGTACTTC.

The chain joins TRBV7-9 to TRBJ1-5, with unresolved D. V was pared by 4 bases and J by 0 bases, with 10 bases between. CDR3 length: 15 amino acids. CDR1 SEHNR and CDR2 FQNEAQ come from the germline V gene (reference sequence). Written as DNA, the CDR3 is TGTGCCAGCAGCTCGGGTTGGGGTAGCAATCAGCCCCAGCATTTT. Its translation is CASSSGWGSNQPQHF.

This clone was seen only once. The rearrangement uses TRBV7-3 and TRBJ2-3; D may be TRBD2 (6 bases). V lost 0 bases to trimming and J lost 3 bases, with 7 bases between them. The length of the CDR3 is 14 residues. CDR1 is SGHTA, CDR2 FQGTGA, per germline. The CDR3 loop is CASSLTAGTDTQYF. CDR3 nucleotide sequence: TGTGCCAGCAGCTTAACGGCGGGAACAGATACGCAGTATTTT.

V is TRBV19 and J is TRBJ2-3; D call uncertain. Trimming shortened V by 3 bases and J by 4 bases, and 14 bases separated the two germline ends. Germline V gives CDR1 LNHDA, CDR2 SQIVND (reference sequence). The length of the CDR3 is 15 residues. CDR3 in amino acids: CASSIADAVSDTQYF. The DNA of the CDR3 is TGTGCCAGTAGTATTGCGGACGCAGTCTCAGATACGCAGTATTTT.

Only one count was recorded for this clone. This chain uses TRBV5-4 with TRBJ2-2; 8 bases fit TRBD2. CDR1 and CDR2 (germline): SGHNT, YYREEE (reference sequence). The V gene end was trimmed by 6 bases and the J gene end by 4 bases; junction bases not matched to a gene: 8. The length of the CDR3 is 15 residues. CDR3 DNA: TGTGCCAGCACCCCGGGGGGGCCCCGCACCGGGGAGCTGTTTTTT. Protein: CASTPGGPRTGELFF.

The rearrangement joins TRBV6-1 to TRBJ2-2, with TRBD2 identical over 11 bases. The ends lost 8 bases at V and 5 bases at J; junction bases unmatched: 7. The CDR3 loop spans 15 amino acids. CDR1 MNHNS and CDR2 SASEGT come from the germline V gene. The CDR3 sequence: CASVILAGATGELFF. The CDR3 region has the DNA TGTGCCAGCGTAATACTAGCGGGGGCTACCGGGGAGCTGTTTTTT.

The CDR3 is CSVTSGGNTGELFF. As DNA, the CDR3 is TGCAGCGTTACTTCGGGGGGGAACACCGGGGAGCTGTTTTTT. This chain connects TRBV29-1 to TRBJ2-2; TRBD2 matches at 7 bases. This CDR3 spans 14 amino acids. V lost 5 bases, J lost 1 base, and 4 bases stayed unmatched. Per the germline V gene, CDR1 is SQVTM and CDR2 is ANQGSEA.

Only a few counts were recorded for this clone. For the CDR3, the DNA is TGTGCCAGCAGTTTAGCGGCACTGTACCAAGAGACCCAGTACTTC. Amino acids: CASSLAALYQETQYF. This sequence joins TRBV27 and TRBJ2-5, with no clear D. The ends were cut back, 2 bases at V and 0 bases at J, with 10 bases in the middle. Per the germline V gene, CDR1 is MNHEY and CDR2 is SMNVEV (reference sequence). CDR3 length: 15 amino acids.

This clone showed up just a few times. The rearrangement uses TRBV2 and TRBJ1-6; 7 nucleotides align to TRBD1. The germline V gene has CDR1 SNHLY and CDR2 FYNNEI. V was clipped by 4 bases and J by 10 bases; unmatched bases: 10. The CDR3 runs to 15 residues. CDR3 sequence (DNA): TGTGCCAGCAGTGGCAACAGGGGATCTGGCTCACCCCTCCACTTT. Translating it yields CASSGNRGSGSPLHF. The complete variable domain, with remaining parts taken from reference TRBV2 and TRBJ1-6, reads EPEVTQTPSHQVTQMGQEVILRCVPISNHLYFYWYRQILGQKVEFLVSFYNNEISEKSEIFDDQFSVERPDGSNFTLKIRSTKLEDSAMYFCASSGNRGSGSPLHFGNGTRLTVT.

CDR3 bases: TGTGCCAGTAGCATAAACCATTATAGGACAGGGGCAACTAATGAAAAACTGTTTTTT. Its translation: CASSINHYRTGATNEKLFF. V and J are TRBV19 and TRBJ1-4; 9 positions match TRBD1. The CDR3 is made up of 19 amino acids. The V segment lost 6 bases and the J segment 0 bases; nucleotides outside the gene matches: 14. The germline CDR1 and CDR2 sequences are LNHDA and SQIVND (reference sequence). Variable domain in full (rest from reference TRBV19 and TRBJ1-4): DGGITQSPKYLFRKEGQNVTLSCEQNLNHDAMYWYRQDPGQGLRLIYYSQIVNDFQKGDIAEGYSVSREKKESFPLTVTSAQKNPTAFYLCASSINHYRTGATNEKLFFGSGTQLSVL.

The genes are TRBV5-1 and TRBJ2-3; D is perhaps TRBD2 (5 bases). CDR3 size: 13 residues. Per the germline V gene, CDR1 is SGHRS and CDR2 is YFSETQ. V lost 4 bases and J lost 2, with 8 bases in between. For the CDR3, the DNA is TGCGCCAGCAGCCCGGGGTCCACAGATACGCAGTATTTT. This codes for CASSPGSTDTQYF.

The gene calls are TRBV11-2 and TRBJ2-5; D may be TRBD1 or TRBD2 (6 bases each). CDR1 SGHAT and CDR2 FQNNGV come from the germline V gene. V was shortened by 1 base and J by 5 bases, with 11 bases between the two germline ends. The length of the CDR3 is 14 residues. CDR3 in amino acids: CASSLGRGRETQYF. In DNA form, the CDR3 reads TGTGCCAGCAGCTTAGGACGGGGGCGGGAGACCCAGTACTTC.

CDR3 region: CASSPLGGRGNQPQHF. The CDR3 DNA follows: TGTGCCAGCAGCCCGTTAGGGGGGAGAGGCAATCAGCCCCAGCATTTT. This rearrangement joins TRBV7-2 to TRBJ1-5, with D perhaps TRBD1 (6 bases). This CDR3 comprises 16 residues. Trimming left V 5 bases short and J 2 bases short, with 16 bases between. Per germline, CDR1 SGHTA and CDR2 FQGNSA.

V is TRBV6-5 and J is TRBJ1-5; D unresolved. Trimming removed 4 bases from V and 7 bases from J, with 17 bases in between. CDR3 length: 15 amino acids. Germline values: CDR1 MNHEY, CDR2 SVGAGI. Written as DNA, the CDR3 is TGTGCCAGCAGTTCTTCTGGGGTAAATCGGCAGCCCCAGCATTTT. This gives the protein CASSSSGVNRQPQHF.

The gene calls are TRBV28 and TRBJ2-4, with D unclear. The CDR3 is 10 amino acids. Trimming pared 2 bases from V and 7 bases from J, leaving 0 bases between. Germline CDR1 reads MDHEN; CDR2 reads SYDVKM. DNA of the CDR3: TGTGCCAGCAGTTTAAACATTCAGTACTTC. Translating gives CASSLNIQYF.

This clone was picked up one time. The V and J genes are TRBV4-2 and TRBJ2-5; 13 nucleotides match TRBD2. The CDR3 length is 16 residues. V lost 6 bases to trimming and J lost 5 bases; unmatched junction nucleotides: 9. The V gene's germline CDR1 is LGHNA and CDR2 YNFKEQ. The CDR3 here is CASSQTSGGLEETQYF. Written as DNA, the CDR3 is TGTGCCAGCAGTCAGACTAGCGGGGGGTTAGAGGAGACCCAGTACTTC.